This entry lists 23 T cell receptor beta chains sequenced from one sample in a study of T cell responses to AZD1222 COVID-19 vaccine (dated by TCRdb to the early 2020s). Receptor amplification or capture employed the immunoSEQ multiplex PCR assay. Here the immuneACCESS table is served through TCRdb, limited to in-frame sequences with V and J called. Missing clones are a known gap in these copies; in checked studies unresolved V genes cover under half, and the rest lacks a known reason. This sample has about 270,000 clones in its table, and around 92% of those were observed once. Around 0.6% of the sample comes from the top ten. The time point label, read with the paper, signifies: about 28 days (+/-7) after the second vaccine dose. Sequenced material: peripheral blood, taken 28 days after the second AZD1222 dose. Every receptor here comes from an adult who received the AZD1222 COVID-19 vaccine.

This clone was observed a single time. This chain links TRBV4-1 with TRBJ1-1, with 8 bases that match TRBD1. Germline CDR1 reads MGHRA; CDR2 reads YSYEKL. V shed 2 bases, J shed 2 bases, and the junction held 4 bases outside the gene matches. This CDR3 comprises 15 residues. CDR3 nucleotide sequence: TGCGCCAGCAGCCAATTTGACAGGGGCAACACTGAAGCTTTCTTT. Translating it yields CASSQFDRGNTEAFF.

This clone appeared once. The V gene is TRBV5-4, the J gene TRBJ1-1; D remains ambiguous. CDR1 is SGHNT, CDR2 YYREEE, per germline (reference sequence). The CDR3 loop spans 13 amino acids. The ends were cut back, 7 bases at V and 4 bases at J, with 14 bases in the middle. CDR3 loop: CASRAGEGTEAFF. The CDR3 DNA reads as TGTGCCAGCCGGGCTGGCGAGGGCACTGAAGCTTTCTTT.

The chain employs TRBV28 and TRBJ1-3, with D unresolved. From germline, CDR1 is MDHEN and CDR2 SYDVKM. Trimming left V 6 bases short and J 2 bases short, with 8 bases between. CDR3 length equals 13 residues. In nucleotides, the CDR3 is TGTGCCAGCAGGTTGACTGCTGGAAACACCATATATTTT. Encoded protein: CASRLTAGNTIYF. The full variable domain, rest sourced from reference TRBV28 and TRBJ1-3, is DVKVTQSSRYLVKRTGEKVFLECVQDMDHENMFWYRQDPGLGLRLIYFSYDVKMKEKGDIPEGYSVSREKKERFSLILESASTNQTSMYLCASRLTAGNTIYFGEGSWLTVV.

The chain has TRBV7-3 and TRBJ2-3; 12 bases are shared with TRBD2. The CDR3 spans 15 residues. Germline V gene lookup returns CDR1 SGHTA and CDR2 FQGTGA. V lost 7 bases to trimming and J lost 3 bases; unmatched junction nucleotides: 5. The CDR3 region has the DNA TGTGCCAGCACCTCTAGCGGGAGGGCGACAGATACGCAGTATTTT. It codes for CASTSSGRATDTQYF.

The chain is built from TRBV7-3 and TRBJ2-1; the D gene is possibly TRBD2 (5 bases). CDR1 is SGHTA and CDR2 is FQGTGA in the germline V gene. The CDR3 loop spans 15 amino acids. Deletions cut 2 bases from V and 2 bases from J, with 10 bases between. This chain's CDR3 is CASSLYLGAYNEQFF. As DNA, the CDR3 is TGTGCCAGCAGCTTATATCTCGGGGCCTACAATGAGCAGTTCTTC.

The V gene is TRBV10-3, the J gene TRBJ2-7; no reliable D call. The germline CDR1 and CDR2 sequences are ENHRY and SYGVKD. The CDR3 covers 12 residues. Trimming removed 2 bases at V and 0 bases at J, with 2 bases between. CDR3 nucleotide sequence: TGTGCCATCAGTGAGAGCTCCTACGAGCAGTACTTC. The encoded protein is CAISESSYEQYF.

The chain is built from TRBV7-2 and TRBJ2-3, with 13 bases lining up with TRBD2. This CDR3 comprises 20 residues. Per germline, CDR1 SGHTA and CDR2 FQGNSA. With 0 bases clipped from V and 3 bases from J, the junction kept 12 bases outside the gene matches. For the CDR3, the DNA is TGTGCCAGCAGCTTAGCGACTAGCGGGAGGACCTCTTATTCGACAGATACGCAGTATTTT. It yields the protein CASSLATSGRTSYSTDTQYF.

The chain joins TRBV19 to TRBJ2-6; D gene unclear. Trimming removed 5 bases from V and 3 bases from J, with 11 bases in between. CDR1 and CDR2 (germline): LNHDA, SQIVND (reference sequence). The CDR3 consists of 15 residues. As DNA, the CDR3 is TGTGCCAGTAGTTCGCCGCCAGGTGGGGCCAACGTCCTGACTTTC. The encoded protein is CASSSPPGGANVLTF.

The rearrangement links TRBV6-7 to TRBJ2-1; TRBD2 matches at 8 bases. TRBV6-7 counts as an open reading frame of uncertain function. CDR3 length: 18 amino acids. J gave up 0 bases and V 0 bases, and 7 bases lay outside the gene matches. The DNA of the CDR3 is TGTGCCAGCAGTTACTCATCTCGGCGGGAGGCCTCCTACAATGAGCAGTTCTTC. Translated, it gives CASSYSSRREASYNEQFF.

The CDR3 sequence: CASSRTGTNYGYTF. CDR3 coding DNA: TGTGCCAGCAGCCGGACAGGAACTAACTATGGCTACACCTTC. This chain joins TRBV27 and TRBJ1-2, with 7 bases aligning to TRBD1. The CDR3 length is 14 residues. The germline CDR1 and CDR2 sequences are MNHEY and SMNVEV (reference sequence). J lost 0 bases, V lost 6 bases, and 4 bases had no gene match.

This chain connects TRBV3-1 (or the pseudogene TRBV3-2) to TRBJ2-2; 7 positions match TRBD1. Losses at the gene ends were 1 base for V and 6 bases for J; bases not matched to a gene: 11. The germline V gene encodes CDR1 LGHDT and CDR2 YNNKEL (reference sequence). The CDR3 consists of 17 residues. CDR3 bases: TGTGCCAGCAGCCAAGGGGTCGTTAGGGGGCGTTCCGGGGAGCTGTTTTTT. It specifies CASSQGVVRGRSGELFF.

V gene TRBV28 combines with J gene TRBJ2-7; 7 bases are a match to TRBD2. V lost 6 bases and J lost 12; bases outside the gene matches: 5. CDR3 length: 10 amino acids. Looked up from germline, CDR1 is MDHEN and CDR2 is SYDVKM. The CDR3 coding sequence is TGTGCCAGCAGCCGGGAGGTCACGTACTTC. Translating gives CASSREVTYF.

The chain recombines TRBV18 with TRBJ2-2, with D maybe TRBD1 (5 bases). The V gene's germline CDR1 is KGHSH and CDR2 LQKENI. CDR3 length: 15 residues. V lost 4 bases to trimming and J lost 5 bases, with 14 bases between them. The chain's CDR3 is CASSLNPRATGELFF. The CDR3 nucleotides are TGTGCCAGCTCACTTAACCCCAGGGCAACCGGGGAGCTGTTTTTT.

The chain carries TRBV6-5 and TRBJ2-2; 10 bases map to TRBD2. With V trimmed by 6 bases and J by 3 bases, 4 bases remained unmatched. The CDR3 totals 15 residues. CDR1 and CDR2 (germline): MNHEY, SVGAGI. The CDR3 nucleotides are TGTGCCAGCAGCTTGGGACTAGCGTACACCGGGGAGCTGTTTTTT. Protein sequence: CASSLGLAYTGELFF.

This clone has only one observation. This rearrangement joins TRBV6-5 to TRBJ1-1; unclear D gene. The V end was cut by 2 bases, the J end by 1 base, with 8 bases between. Germline CDR1 is MNHEY and CDR2 is SVGAGI. The CDR3 is made up of 14 amino acids. The CDR3 here is CASSYVDPNTEAFF. The CDR3 coding sequence is TGTGCCAGCAGTTACGTCGACCCGAACACTGAAGCTTTCTTT.

This clone was counted a single time. The genes are TRBV21-1 and TRBJ1-1. TRBV21-1 is a known pseudogene. The CDR3 is made up of 15 amino acids. For the CDR3, the DNA is TGTGCCAGCAGCAAAGGATCGAGGGAGGACACTGAAGCTTTCTTT. As protein: CASSKGSREDTEAFF.

The chain uses TRBV5-6 and TRBJ1-1, with D possibly being TRBD1 (5 bases). The CDR3 runs 14 residues. Trimming took off 1 base at V and 2 bases at J, with 9 bases between the two ends. Per the germline V gene, CDR1 is SGHDT and CDR2 is YYEEEE. The CDR3 region is CASSLYRRNTEAFF. DNA of the CDR3: TGTGCCAGCAGCTTGTACAGGCGAAACACTGAAGCTTTCTTT.

There are a few counts of this clone. The V call is TRBV15, the J call TRBJ1-4, with D perhaps TRBD1 (6 bases). This CDR3 spans 15 amino acids. Trimming cost V 5 bases and J 3 bases, with 13 bases left between them. Germline V lookup: CDR1 LNHNV, CDR2 YYDKDF (reference sequence). CDR3 region: CATSFGQSPNEKLFF. The CDR3, as DNA: TGTGCCACCAGCTTTGGACAGAGCCCTAATGAAAAACTGTTTTTT.

The chain joins TRBV2 to TRBJ2-7, with TRBD1 as a possible D gene (6 bases). V shed 7 bases and J shed 0 bases, with 16 bases lying between them. This CDR3 has 15 residues. From germline, CDR1 is SNHLY and CDR2 FYNNEI. In DNA form, the CDR3 reads TGTGCCAGCAACCCGAGGGTGACAGGCTCCTACGAGCAGTACTTC. Protein: CASNPRVTGSYEQYF.

The rearrangement uses TRBV11-3 and TRBJ2-2; 8 positions match TRBD1. The CDR3 covers 13 residues. Trimming cost V 3 bases and J 7 bases; bases outside gene matches: 1. CDR1 and CDR2 from the germline V gene are SGHNT and YENEEA. The CDR3 protein is CASSFTGGGELFF. The CDR3 coding sequence is TGTGCCAGCAGCTTCACAGGGGGCGGGGAGCTGTTTTTT.

The chain joins TRBV27 to TRBJ1-6; D call uncertain. V lost 3 bases and J lost 7, with 7 bases in between. The CDR3 spans 13 residues. Germline lookup yields CDR1 MNHEY and CDR2 SMNVEV (reference sequence). The CDR3 reads CASSLTPNSPLHF. The CDR3 DNA reads as TGTGCCAGCAGTTTGACCCCGAATTCACCCCTCCACTTT.

The chain employs TRBV6-6 and TRBJ2-7; 9 positions agree with TRBD1. The CDR3 has 16 residues. V lost 2 bases to trimming and J lost 5 bases; unmatched junction nucleotides: 10. Germline assignment: CDR1 MNHNY and CDR2 SVGAGI (reference sequence). CDR3 DNA: TGTGCCAGCAGTTACACCTTGGGACAGGGAGGGGACGAGCAGTACTTC. It encodes CASSYTLGQGGDEQYF.

The V call is TRBV7-9, the J call TRBJ1-5; D ambiguous. Germline V gene sequence: CDR1 SEHNR, CDR2 FQNEAQ (reference sequence). The CDR3 runs to 12 residues. V gave up 3 bases and J gave up 8 bases, with 8 bases separating them. CDR3 loop: CASSFYGEPQHF. The CDR3 region has the DNA TGTGCCAGCAGCTTCTACGGGGAGCCCCAGCATTTT. The full variable domain, in which reference TRBV7-9 and TRBJ1-5 provide the parts outside the CDR3, is DTGVSQNPRHKITKRGQNVTFRCDPISEHNRLYWYRQTLGQGPEFLTYFQNEAQLEKSRLLSDRFSAERPKGSFSTLEIQRTEQGDSAMYLCASSFYGEPQHFGDGTRLSIL.